The 24 T cell receptor beta chains listed next were all sequenced from one sample in a study of blood T cells in healthy people across ages. A sample-barcoded 5' primer and a J-beta primer mix were used in a second PCR of roughly 6 to 12 cycles. TCRdb reprocessed the 5' RACE reads with MiXCR, giving one entry per CDR3 protein. The sample records 980,000 or so distinct CDR3 sequences, roughly 43% being singletons. The sample comprised blood. These receptors all stem from a man aged 25 to 40 in good health.

This clonotype turned up a few times. The chain uses TRBV10-3 and TRBJ1-5, with TRBD1 as a possible D gene (5 bases). The CDR3 has 14 residues. Deletions cut 3 bases from V and 9 bases from J, with 15 bases between. Germline loops: CDR1 ENHRY, CDR2 SYGVKD. CDR3 DNA: TGTGCCATCAGTGATGGAGGGGACTATCCGCCCCAGCATTTT. Translation gives CAISDGGDYPPQHF.

This chain links TRBV4-1 with TRBJ1-1; 7 bases match TRBD1. Trimming removed 2 bases from V and 2 bases from J; junction bases left unmatched: 5. The V gene's germline CDR1 is MGHRA and CDR2 YSYEKL. CDR3 length: 15 amino acids. CDR3 sequence reads: CASSQTQGPNTEAFF. In DNA form, the CDR3 reads TGCGCCAGCAGCCAAACACAGGGGCCTAACACTGAAGCTTTCTTT.

The rearrangement joins TRBV20-1 to TRBJ2-7, with 9 bases fitting TRBD2. V trimming: 7 bases; J trimming: 2 bases; junction bases outside the gene matches: 9. The CDR3 has 14 amino acids. Germline-derived CDR1 and CDR2 are DFQATT and SNEGSKA (reference sequence). This CDR3 is CSVEVAGDTYEQYF. CDR3 nucleotide sequence: TGCAGTGTCGAAGTAGCGGGGGACACCTACGAGCAGTACTTC.

This clonotype was counted a few times. The CDR3 is CASSVRAGRSADTQYF. The CDR3 nucleotides read TGTGCCAGCAGTGTTAGAGCGGGTCGCTCCGCAGATACGCAGTATTTT. The chain recombines TRBV6-4 with TRBJ2-3; perhaps TRBD2 as D (6 bases). V lost 4 bases and J lost 4, with 18 bases in between. Germline V gives CDR1 MRHNA, CDR2 SNTAGT. The CDR3 is 16 amino acids.

This chain joins TRBV4-1 and TRBJ1-2; possibly TRBD1 for D (6 bases). This CDR3 contains 14 residues. Trimming took 5 bases from V and 7 from J, leaving 17 bases between them. Germline values: CDR1 MGHRA, CDR2 YSYEKL. CDR3 DNA: TGCGCCAGCAGCTTCGGACAGAGTGGGCTTGGCTACACCTTC. Protein product: CASSFGQSGLGYTF.

The chain uses TRBV20-1 and TRBJ2-5; 7 nucleotides match TRBD1. The germline CDR1 and CDR2 sequences are DFQATT and SNEGSKA (reference sequence). Unmatched junction bases numbered 5, after V lost 5 bases and J lost 5 bases. The CDR3 spans 12 residues. The CDR3 spells CSAHRGRETQYF. The CDR3 DNA reads TGCAGTGCTCACAGGGGACGCGAGACCCAGTACTTC.

In its sample, this clonotype was seen a few times. The chain recombines TRBV12-3 or TRBV12-4 with TRBJ1-1, with no clear D. CDR3 size: 14 residues. Trimming took off 0 bases at V and 1 base at J, with 6 bases between the two ends. CDR3: CASSLARENTEAFF. The DNA for the CDR3 is TGTGCCAGCAGTTTAGCGAGGGAGAACACTGAAGCTTTCTTT.

The V call is TRBV27, the J call TRBJ2-5, with TRBD2 matching over 12 bases. The trim removed 2 bases at V and 3 bases at J, leaving 10 bases unmatched. The germline gives CDR1 MNHEY, CDR2 SMNVEV (reference sequence). CDR3 length: 18 amino acids. The CDR3 loop is CASSLMAPSGGAKETQYF. The CDR3 DNA sequence: TGTGCCAGCAGTTTAATGGCGCCTAGCGGGGGGGCGAAAGAGACCCAGTACTTC.

This chain connects TRBV7-9 to TRBJ2-1, with 10 bases identical to TRBD2. The CDR3 runs 15 residues. The J segment lost 6 bases and the V segment lost 5 bases, leaving 7 bases of the junction unmatched. The germline V gene encodes CDR1 SEHNR and CDR2 FQNEAQ (reference sequence). The CDR3 DNA sequence: TGTGCCAGCAGCAATCAACTAGCGGGGCGCAATGAGCAGTTCTTC. It yields the protein CASSNQLAGRNEQFF.

V usage is TRBV5-6 and J usage is TRBJ1-4, with D hard to call. V gave up 5 bases and J gave up 0 bases, with 8 bases separating them. The CDR3 is 14 residues long. The V gene's germline CDR1 is SGHDT and CDR2 YYEEEE. Here the CDR3 reads CASRAGSTNEKLFF. In DNA form, the CDR3 reads TGTGCCAGCAGGGCTGGGTCAACTAATGAAAAACTGTTTTTT.

This rearrangement joins TRBV29-1 to TRBJ2-5, with D maybe TRBD2 (6 bases). This CDR3 has 12 residues. V lost 4 bases and J 5 bases, leaving 11 bases between the germline ends. Germline assignment: CDR1 SQVTM and CDR2 ANQGSEA. The CDR3 DNA reads TGCAGCGTTGTATCAGGAGGGGAGACCCAGTACTTC. This codes for CSVVSGGETQYF.

J is TRBJ1-4 and V is TRBV10-3, with no clear D. Germline assignment: CDR1 ENHRY and CDR2 SYGVKD. Deletions cut 3 bases from V and 0 bases from J, with 2 bases between. This CDR3 is built from 13 residues. CDR3 loop: CAISDATNEKLFF. For the CDR3, the DNA is TGTGCCATCAGTGATGCAACTAATGAAAAACTGTTTTTT.

V and J are TRBV20-1 and TRBJ1-2; 10 positions agree with TRBD1. Per germline, CDR1 DFQATT and CDR2 SNEGSKA (reference sequence). This CDR3 has 14 amino acids. V lost 6 bases and J lost 4; bases outside the gene matches: 8. DNA of the CDR3: TGCAGTGCACATCCGGGACAGGGGTTCTATGGCTACACCTTC. It codes for CSAHPGQGFYGYTF.

The table lists this clonotype with a few counts. V usage is TRBV20-1 and J usage is TRBJ2-7; TRBD2 agrees at 7 bases. This CDR3 is 14 amino acids long. CDR1 DFQATT and CDR2 SNEGSKA come from the germline V gene (reference sequence). Trimming removed 3 bases from V and 0 bases from J; junction bases left unmatched: 5. The CDR3 DNA sequence: TGCAGTGCTAGCCCAGCGGGGAGCTCCTACGAGCAGTACTTC. This codes for CSASPAGSSYEQYF.

The CDR3 reads CASSVGPGTGATEAFF. The CDR3 DNA sequence: TGTGCCAGCAGCGTAGGGCCTGGGACAGGGGCCACTGAAGCTTTCTTT. The chain carries TRBV9 and TRBJ1-1; 10 bases are shared with TRBD1. The CDR3 sequence is 16 residues long. The germline gives CDR1 SGDLS, CDR2 YYNGEE. J was trimmed by 4 bases and V by 0 bases; bases with no gene match: 6.

In this sample, this clonotype turned up once. V is TRBV6-2 or TRBV6-3 and J is TRBJ2-7; D remains ambiguous. From germline, CDR1 is MNHEY and CDR2 SVGEGT. The CDR3 spans 15 residues. The ends were cut back, 7 bases at V and 0 bases at J, with 16 bases in the middle. The CDR3 DNA reads as TGTGCCAGCACCAAAGAGGCAGGAAGCTCCTACGAGCAGTACTTC. Translating it yields CASTKEAGSSYEQYF.

This clonotype was found once. V is TRBV2 and J is TRBJ2-1, with 13 bases matching TRBD2. After removal of 7 bases from V and 0 bases from J, the junction contained 12 bases not matched to a gene. Germline V lookup: CDR1 SNHLY, CDR2 FYNNEI. This CDR3 contains 19 residues. CDR3 amino acids: CASKPGLAGQVNSYNEQFF. DNA of the CDR3: TGTGCCAGCAAACCGGGACTAGCGGGGCAGGTAAACTCCTACAATGAGCAGTTCTTC.

This CDR3 is CSVDGTGSGELFF. Written as DNA, the CDR3 is TGCAGCGTTGACGGCACAGGGTCCGGGGAGCTGTTTTTT. The rearrangement joins TRBV29-1 to TRBJ2-2; TRBD1 is a possible D gene (6 bases). Trimming took 3 bases from V and 6 from J, leaving 11 bases between them. From germline, CDR1 is SQVTM and CDR2 ANQGSEA. This CDR3 contains 13 residues.

This clonotype has only a few counts. V and J are TRBV6-5 and TRBJ2-7, with a tentative D call TRBD1 (5 bases). V was shortened by 0 bases and J by 2 bases, with 11 bases between the two germline ends. The length of the CDR3 is 15 residues. The V gene's germline CDR1 is MNHEY and CDR2 SVGAGI. In DNA form, the CDR3 reads TGTGCCAGCAGTTACTCGATTGCAGGGCCCTACGAGCAGTACTTC. It is translated as CASSYSIAGPYEQYF.

This clonotype was picked up a small number of times. The chain links TRBV20-1 to TRBJ2-1; 8 nucleotides line up with TRBD2. With 4 bases clipped from V and 3 bases from J, the junction kept 8 bases outside the gene matches. CDR3 length: 15 residues. Looked up from germline, CDR1 is DFQATT and CDR2 is SNEGSKA (reference sequence). The CDR3 spells CSAIRGGLVYNEQFF. The CDR3, as DNA: TGCAGTGCTATAAGGGGGGGACTAGTCTACAATGAGCAGTTCTTC.

This clonotype was seen once. The chain recombines TRBV12-3 or TRBV12-4 with TRBJ2-1; D might be TRBD2 (5 bases). V was clipped by 5 bases and J by 5 bases, with 16 bases between them. This CDR3 contains 15 residues. CDR3 protein: CASSHGRGSDNEQFF. The CDR3 DNA is TGTGCCAGCAGTCACGGTAGAGGGAGCGACAATGAGCAGTTCTTC.

This rearrangement joins TRBV6-2 or TRBV6-3 to TRBJ1-5, with 9 bases aligning to TRBD1. This CDR3 comprises 15 residues. CDR1 is MNHEY, CDR2 SVGEGT, per germline. With 5 bases clipped from V and 1 base from J, the junction kept 3 bases outside the gene matches. The chain's CDR3 is CASSDGTGSNQPQHF. The CDR3 DNA reads TGTGCCAGCAGTGACGGGACAGGGAGCAATCAGCCCCAGCATTTT.

In the case of this clonotype: A junction boundary mismatches the germline segment, possibly from a read error. The rearrangement joins TRBV7-2 to TRBJ2-3, with 9 nucleotides matching TRBD2. CDR3 length: 15 residues. Germline V gives CDR1 SGHTA, CDR2 FQGNSA. The CDR3 nucleotides are TGTGTCAGCAGCTTAGAAGGACTAGCGCCAGATACGCAGTATTTT. Protein product: CVSSLEGLAPDTQYF.

The rearrangement joins TRBV20-1 to TRBJ2-5; the match to TRBD1 covers 12 bases. V was pared by 1 base and J by 5 bases, with 5 bases of the junction left unmatched. This CDR3 is built from 15 residues. Looked up from germline, CDR1 is DFQATT and CDR2 is SNEGSKA (reference sequence). DNA for the CDR3: TGCAGTGCTAGAGCCGGGACAGGGGGCGTCGAGACCCAGTACTTC. Protein sequence: CSARAGTGGVETQYF.